A selection of T cell receptor beta chains follows, all from one sample in a study of T-cell memory formation after mild COVID-19. TCRdb used MiXCR to reprocess the 5' RACE reads, holding one entry per CDR3 protein. The sample shows fewer than 350,000 distinct CDR3 sequences, approximately 14% of them seen only once. The specimen was PBMCs or a T cell subset sorted from them (not recorded which). All receptors derive from a man aged 18 to 30 who had mild COVID-19 (a few samples of this study predate the infection). Cell type and time point are not known. Both conserved end residues are part of each CDR3. The order of the fields is J gene, clone size, V gene, D gene, CDR3 protein, CDR3 DNA. A D gene is named only where the DNA matches it firmly. Expanded clones get a size class; other rows say once, few or many, or leave the size out.

>TRBJ1-1|NA|TRBV5-1|TRBD1
CASRYQGASEAFF
TGCGCCAGCAGATATCAGGGGGCCTCTGAAGCTTTCTTT
>TRBJ2-1|NA|TRBV7-6|NA
CASSSGGTHNEQFF
TGTGCCAGCAGCAGTGGGGGTACTCACAATGAGCAGTTCTTC
>TRBJ2-5|NA|TRBV7-2|TRBD2
CASSLGPGTSRETQYF
TGTGCCAGCAGCTTAGGCCCAGGGACTAGCCGGGAGACCCAGTACTTC
>TRBJ2-2|many|TRBV28|NA
CASSLGSGELFF
TGTGCCAGCAGTTTAGGGTCCGGGGAGCTGTTTTTT
>TRBJ1-6|NA|TRBV9|NA
CASSVGQSPLPLHF
TGTGCCAGCAGCGTAGGCCAGAGTCCTTTACCCCTCCACTTT
>TRBJ1-1|NA|TRBV7-9|NA
CASSAHNSPADEAFF
TGTGCCAGCAGCGCCCACAATTCGCCTGCCGATGAAGCTTTCTTT
>TRBJ1-2|NA|TRBV6-6|NA
CASSENQGVNYGYTF
TGTGCCAGCAGCGAGAACCAGGGCGTAAACTATGGCTACACCTTC
>TRBJ2-1|NA|TRBV10-3|TRBD2
CAISDWTSGDVDEQFF
TGTGCCATCAGTGACTGGACTAGCGGGGACGTAGATGAGCAGTTCTTC
>TRBJ2-7|NA|TRBV7-2|NA
CASSLSFPGVDEQYF
TGTGCCAGCAGCTTAAGTTTTCCAGGGGTTGACGAGCAGTACTTC
>TRBJ1-1|NA|TRBV7-9|NA
CASSSKGVNTEAFF
TGTGCCAGCAGCTCCAAAGGGGTGAACACTGAAGCTTTCTTT
>TRBJ1-3|NA|TRBV4-2|NA
CASSQDRQLGNTIYF
TGTGCCAGCAGCCAAGATCGACAGCTTGGAAACACCATATATTTT
>TRBJ1-2|few|TRBV10-2|TRBD1
CASSEPGTGSYGYTF
TGCGCCAGCAGCGAACCCGGGACAGGGTCCTATGGCTACACCTTC
>TRBJ2-1|few|TRBV7-8|NA
CASSFLPGTANYNEQFF
TGTGCCAGCAGCTTCCTGCCCGGGACGGCCAACTACAATGAGCAGTTCTTC
>TRBJ2-5|NA|TRBV6-6|TRBD1
CASTDRVGETQYF
TGTGCCAGCACAGACAGGGTTGGGGAGACCCAGTACTTC
>TRBJ1-2|few|TRBV12-3/TRBV12-4|TRBD1
CASREGQGTYYGYTF
TGTGCCAGCAGGGAGGGACAGGGGACCTACTATGGCTACACCTTC